This T cell receptor (beta chain) was identified during a study of cytomegalovirus exposure and HLA in healthy donors. Study details: Within an early data release were about 90 million unique TCRs drawn from HLA-typed donors.

Amplification used 60 Vbeta primers and 13 Jbeta primers. Using immunoSEQ multiplex PCR, the repertoire was profiled, and TCRdb retains in-frame clones only, with some absent. Its clone listing holds 68,000 or so clones. Trimming removed 5 bases from V and 2 bases from J, with 9 bases in between. This CDR3 region has 13 residues. Per germline, CDR1 LNHNV and CDR2 YYDKDF (reference sequence). A note on this clone: Its antigen is not known.

Findings and limits, study-wide: The productive fraction for most TCR beta V segments was about 90% or about 30% in an earlier analysis. Later analysis suggested links between common viral pathogens and several top significant clusters.

The source of this sequence is a boy between 10 and 17 years old in good health and CMV-seronegative. The chain couples TRBV15 to TRBJ1-1, with TRBD1 as a possible D gene (5 bases). The sample was PBMCs. CDR3 DNA: TGTGCCACCAGCCGGGGGGGAAACACTGAAGCTTTCTTT. Translating it yields CATSRGGNTEAFF.